This T cell receptor (beta chain) was documented in a study of T cell changes during pregnancy in multiple sclerosis. V lost 4 bases, J lost 10 bases, and 12 bases lay in between. The CDR3 is made up of 12 amino acids. CDR1 is MDHEN, CDR2 SYDVKM, per germline. The repertoire was sequenced with immunoSEQ multiplex PCR; TCRdb's copy has only in-frame clones and lacks some. The sample contains about 100,000 clones, approximately 91% of which appear only once. Sequencing used peripheral blood, obtained in the second trimester of pregnancy. The chain carries TRBV28 and TRBJ2-3; D not resolved. The clonotype originates from a female donor with multiple sclerosis, enrolled in a pregnancy study. In nucleotides, the CDR3 is TGTGCCAGCAGTTCGACGCGTAGCCCGCAGTATTTT. This sequence encodes CASSSTRSPQYF. Combining the CDR3 with reference TRBV28 and TRBJ2-3 gives the whole variable domain DVKVTQSSRYLVKRTGEKVFLECVQDMDHENMFWYRQDPGLGLRLIYFSYDVKMKEKGDIPEGYSVSREKKERFSLILESASTNQTSMYLCASSSTRSPQYFGPGTRLTVL.